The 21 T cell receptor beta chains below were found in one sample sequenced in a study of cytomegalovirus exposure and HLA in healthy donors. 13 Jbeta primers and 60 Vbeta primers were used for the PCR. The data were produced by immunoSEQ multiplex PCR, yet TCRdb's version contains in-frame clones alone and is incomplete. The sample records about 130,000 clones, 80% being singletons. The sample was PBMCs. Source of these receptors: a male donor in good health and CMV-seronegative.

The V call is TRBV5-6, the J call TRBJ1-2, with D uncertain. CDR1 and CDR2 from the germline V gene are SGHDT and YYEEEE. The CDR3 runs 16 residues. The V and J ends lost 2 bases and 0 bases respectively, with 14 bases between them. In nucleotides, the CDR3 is TGTGCCAGCAGCTTTGAGGGTCCAGCAACTAACTATGGCTACACCTTC. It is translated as CASSFEGPATNYGYTF.

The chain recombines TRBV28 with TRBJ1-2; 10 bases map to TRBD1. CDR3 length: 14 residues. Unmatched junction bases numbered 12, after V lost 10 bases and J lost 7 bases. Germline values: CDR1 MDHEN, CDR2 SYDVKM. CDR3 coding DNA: TGTGCCACCCCTGGGGGGACAGGGGTCTCTGGCTACACCTTC. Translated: CATPGGTGVSGYTF.

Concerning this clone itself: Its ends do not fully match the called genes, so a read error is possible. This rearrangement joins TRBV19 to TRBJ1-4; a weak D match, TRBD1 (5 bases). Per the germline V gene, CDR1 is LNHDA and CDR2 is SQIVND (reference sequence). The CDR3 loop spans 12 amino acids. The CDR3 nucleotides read TGTGCCAGTCGGAGCCGGGGGGAAAGACTGTTTTTT. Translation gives CASRSRGERLFF.

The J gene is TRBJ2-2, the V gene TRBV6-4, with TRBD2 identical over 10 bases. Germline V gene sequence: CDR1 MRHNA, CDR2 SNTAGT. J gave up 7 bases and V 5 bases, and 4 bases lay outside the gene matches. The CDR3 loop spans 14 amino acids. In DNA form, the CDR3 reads TGTGCCAGCAGTCTAGCGGGGGCCGGCGGGGAGCTGTTTTTT. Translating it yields CASSLAGAGGELFF.

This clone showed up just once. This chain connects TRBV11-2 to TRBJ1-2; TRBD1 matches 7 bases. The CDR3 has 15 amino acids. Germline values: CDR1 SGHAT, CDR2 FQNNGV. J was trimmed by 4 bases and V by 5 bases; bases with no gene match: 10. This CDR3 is CASSPLGQRSYGYTF. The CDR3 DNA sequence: TGTGCCAGCAGCCCGCTGGGACAGAGAAGCTATGGCTACACCTTC. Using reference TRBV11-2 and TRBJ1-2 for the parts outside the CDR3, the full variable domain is EAGVAQSPRYKIIEKRQSVAFWCNPISGHATLYWYQQILGQGPKLLIQFQNNGVVDDSQLPKDRFSAERLKGVDSTLKIQPAKLEDSAVYLCASSPLGQRSYGYTFGSGTRLTVV.

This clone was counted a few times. CDR3 nucleotides: TGTGCCAGCAGTGAGGATTCCACGGGAAACACTGAAGCTTTCTTT. Amino acids: CASSEDSTGNTEAFF. The rearrangement links TRBV6-1 to TRBJ1-1; D remains ambiguous. V was trimmed by 3 bases and J by 2 bases, leaving 13 bases between them. The CDR3 covers 15 residues. The germline V gene has CDR1 MNHNS and CDR2 SASEGT.

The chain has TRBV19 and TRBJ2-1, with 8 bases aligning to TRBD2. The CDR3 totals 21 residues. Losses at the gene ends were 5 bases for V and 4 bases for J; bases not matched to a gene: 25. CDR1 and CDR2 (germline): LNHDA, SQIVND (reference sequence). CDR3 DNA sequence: TGTGCCAGTAGTTCCCAACCGGGAGGGGAGGGTTCCCTATTTATTTACAATGAGCAGTTCTTC. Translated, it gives CASSSQPGGEGSLFIYNEQFF.

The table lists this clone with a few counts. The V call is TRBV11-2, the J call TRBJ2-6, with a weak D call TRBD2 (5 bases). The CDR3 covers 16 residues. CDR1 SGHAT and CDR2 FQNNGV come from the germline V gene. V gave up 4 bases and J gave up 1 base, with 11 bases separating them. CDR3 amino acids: CASSSNRGSGANVLTF. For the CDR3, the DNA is TGTGCCAGCAGCTCAAACCGGGGATCTGGGGCCAACGTCCTGACTTTC.

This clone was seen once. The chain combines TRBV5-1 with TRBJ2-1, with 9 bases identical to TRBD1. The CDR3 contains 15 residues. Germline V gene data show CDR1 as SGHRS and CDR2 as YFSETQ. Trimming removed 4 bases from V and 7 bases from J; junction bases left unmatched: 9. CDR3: CASSLRTGDRNEQFF. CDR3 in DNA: TGCGCCAGCAGCCTTAGGACAGGGGACAGAAATGAGCAGTTCTTC.

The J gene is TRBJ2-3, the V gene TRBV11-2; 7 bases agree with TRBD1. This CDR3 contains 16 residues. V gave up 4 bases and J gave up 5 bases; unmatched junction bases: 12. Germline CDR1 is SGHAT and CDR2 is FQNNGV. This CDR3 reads CASSYSGTVLLDTQYF. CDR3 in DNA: TGTGCCAGCAGCTACTCCGGGACAGTGTTGTTAGATACGCAGTATTTT.

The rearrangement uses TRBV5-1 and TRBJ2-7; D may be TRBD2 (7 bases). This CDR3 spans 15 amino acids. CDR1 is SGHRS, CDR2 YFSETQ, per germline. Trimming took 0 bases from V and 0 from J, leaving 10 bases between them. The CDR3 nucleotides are TGCGCCAGCAGCTTGGTGGGAGGGGGCTCCTACGAGCAGTACTTC. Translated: CASSLVGGGSYEQYF.

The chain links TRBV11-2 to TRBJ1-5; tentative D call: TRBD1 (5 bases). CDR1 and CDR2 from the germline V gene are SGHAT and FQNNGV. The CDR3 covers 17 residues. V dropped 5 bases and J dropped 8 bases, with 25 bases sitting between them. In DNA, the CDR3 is TGTGCCAGCAGCCCCTATATATCGGGGGGTACGACTGAGCCCCAGCATTTT. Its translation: CASSPYISGGTTEPQHF.

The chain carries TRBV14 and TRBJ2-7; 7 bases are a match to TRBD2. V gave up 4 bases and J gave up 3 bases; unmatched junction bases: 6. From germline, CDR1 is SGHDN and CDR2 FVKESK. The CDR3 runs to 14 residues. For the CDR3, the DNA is TGTGCCAGCAGCCTTCGAGGGGACTACTACGAGCAGTACTTC. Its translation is CASSLRGDYYEQYF.

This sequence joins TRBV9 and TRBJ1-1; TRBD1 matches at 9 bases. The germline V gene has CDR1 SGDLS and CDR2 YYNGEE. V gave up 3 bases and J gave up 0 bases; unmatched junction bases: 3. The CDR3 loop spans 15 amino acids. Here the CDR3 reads CASSETGGMNTEAFF. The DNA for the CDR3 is TGTGCCAGCAGCGAGACAGGGGGTATGAACACTGAAGCTTTCTTT.

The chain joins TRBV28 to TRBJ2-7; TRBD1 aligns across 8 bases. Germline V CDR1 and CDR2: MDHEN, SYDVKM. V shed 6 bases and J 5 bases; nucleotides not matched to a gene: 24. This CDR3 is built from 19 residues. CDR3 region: CASRPTTLLSTGVGNEQYF. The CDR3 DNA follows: TGTGCCAGCAGACCAACTACTCTCCTCTCGACAGGGGTAGGTAACGAGCAGTACTTC.

CDR3 DNA sequence: TGCGCCAGCAGCCAAGGTAGAAGGGAGCTGTTTTTT. The encoded protein is CASSQGRRELFF. V gene TRBV4-1 combines with J gene TRBJ2-2; no clear D gene. Germline CDR1 MGHRA, CDR2 YSYEKL. CDR3 length equals 12 residues. Trimming shortened V by 1 base and J by 9 bases, and 6 bases separated the two germline ends.

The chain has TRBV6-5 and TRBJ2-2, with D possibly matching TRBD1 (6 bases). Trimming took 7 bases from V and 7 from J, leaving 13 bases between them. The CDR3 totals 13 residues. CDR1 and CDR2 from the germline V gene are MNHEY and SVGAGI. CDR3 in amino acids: CASTTTGNGELFF. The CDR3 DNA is TGTGCCAGCACCACCACAGGGAACGGGGAGCTGTTTTTT.

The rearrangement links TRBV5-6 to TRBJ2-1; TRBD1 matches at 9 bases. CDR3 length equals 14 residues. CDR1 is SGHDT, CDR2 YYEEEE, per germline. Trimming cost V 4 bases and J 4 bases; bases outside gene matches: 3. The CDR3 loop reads CASSRDRVYNEQFF. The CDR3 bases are TGTGCCAGCAGCCGGGACAGGGTTTACAATGAGCAGTTCTTC.

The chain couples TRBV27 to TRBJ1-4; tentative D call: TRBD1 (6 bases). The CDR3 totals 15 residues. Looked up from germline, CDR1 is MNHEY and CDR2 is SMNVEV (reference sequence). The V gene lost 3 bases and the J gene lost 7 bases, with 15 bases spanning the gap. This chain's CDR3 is CASSLTTGRSEKLFF. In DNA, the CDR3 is TGTGCCAGCAGTTTGACTACAGGGCGGTCTGAAAAACTGTTTTTT.

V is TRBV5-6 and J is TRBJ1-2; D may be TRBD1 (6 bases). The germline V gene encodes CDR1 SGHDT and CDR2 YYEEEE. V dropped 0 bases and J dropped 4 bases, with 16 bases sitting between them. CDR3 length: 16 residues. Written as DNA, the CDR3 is TGTGCCAGCAGCTTGGTGGACAGAACCGGGCCCTATGGCTACACCTTC. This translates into CASSLVDRTGPYGYTF.

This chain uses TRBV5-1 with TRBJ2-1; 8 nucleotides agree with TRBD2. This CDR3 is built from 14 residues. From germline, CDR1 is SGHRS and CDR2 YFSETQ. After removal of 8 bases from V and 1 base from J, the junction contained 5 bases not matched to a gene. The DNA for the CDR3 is TGCGCCAGTAAACTAGCGGATTCCTACAATGAGCAGTTCTTC. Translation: CASKLADSYNEQFF.